This T cell receptor beta chain was identified during a study of T cell responses to AZD1222 COVID-19 vaccine. Findings and limits, study-wide: Targets within unmutated variant regions were reportedly found for nearly half of spike-specific TCRs. Vaccine-related CD4 TCRs covered spike, predominating at 160-218 and 743-854. Donors, mostly white British, included more females; clonal diversity was possibly underestimated.

Germline lookup yields CDR1 SGHTS and CDR2 YDEGEE. The CDR3 length is 15 residues. Deletions cut 0 bases from V and 0 bases from J, with 7 bases between. Here immunoSEQ multiplex PCR was the method, and the copy in TCRdb shows in-frame clones only, minus some. The sample gives fewer than 110,000 clones, 89% of which show up once; less than 8% is in the top ten. Concerning this clone: The antigen is unknown.

The clonotype was recovered from an adult in good health. The J gene is TRBJ1-3, the V gene TRBV5-8; no firm D call. Sequenced material: peripheral blood, taken on day 0 of AZD1222 vaccination. This CDR3 reads CASSLDSRSGNTIYF. The CDR3 DNA follows: TGTGCCAGCAGCTTGGACAGCCGCTCTGGAAACACCATATATTTT.